Sequencing of this T cell receptor (beta chain) was carried out in a study of blood T cell repertoires in COVID-19. Across the study: Acute and convalescent COVID-19 samples came from the United States, Italy and Spain. T cells, B-cell-depleted T cells, or PBMCs provided the cDNA or gDNA that served as material.

CDR3 size: 13 residues. Trimming removed 6 bases from V and 8 bases from J; junction bases left unmatched: 7. Germline CDR1 and CDR2: MNHEY and SMNVEV (reference sequence). Original methodology: Cell counts per sample came from amplifying reference gene primers. Clones were sequenced by immunoSEQ multiplex PCR, and TCRdb holds only the in-frame ones, with some missing. The V and J calls and the clone size are those of that table, but D and trimming were determined from the DNA. Among roughly 63,000 clones, approximately 91% were seen once, and the ten largest hold about 20%. The sequence derives from a woman between 45 and 60 years old with active or convalescent COVID-19. The sequenced material came from peripheral blood. The rearrangement links TRBV27 to TRBJ2-1; 7 bases align to TRBD2. The CDR3 nucleotides read TGTGCCAGCAGACAAGCGGGATTCGATGAGCAGTTCTTC. This encodes CASRQAGFDEQFF.